The table lists the clone carrying this T cell receptor beta chain with a few counts. Its specificity is unknown. The data derive from a study of cytomegalovirus exposure and HLA in healthy donors. The trim removed 5 bases at V and 6 bases at J, leaving 3 bases unmatched. The length of the CDR3 is 13 residues. The germline V gene has CDR1 MNHEY and CDR2 SVGAGI. Notes on the study in general: Most CMV-associated TCR beta chains were later found to appear HLA-restricted. Later analysis associated a missense DCLRE1C variant with TCR beta V- and J-gene trimming.

The PCR made use of 60 Vbeta and 13 Jbeta primers. The method was immunoSEQ multiplex PCR; TCRdb's version includes in-frame clones alone and lacks a portion of them. The data show 130,000 or so clones, with approximately 81% seen just once and around 2.2% held by the top ten. J is TRBJ2-1 and V is TRBV6-5; 8 nucleotides agree with TRBD2. The sequenced sample consisted of PBMCs. This TCR came from a woman aged 40 to 50 in good health and CMV-seronegative. The CDR3: CASSEREPNEQFF. Written as DNA, the CDR3 is TGTGCCAGCAGTGAGCGGGAGCCCAATGAGCAGTTCTTC.